This T cell receptor beta chain was profiled in a study of vaccination effects on CD4 cells after COVID-19. The study's findings and limits: Vaccine- and infection-induced clones showed marked clonal contraction late following vaccination.

With V trimmed by 3 bases and J by 3 bases, 3 bases remained unmatched. CDR3 size: 15 residues. Germline-derived CDR1 and CDR2 are LGHDT and YNNKEL (reference sequence). On this clone: Its cognate antigen is unknown.

Sequencing was performed with immunoSEQ multiplex PCR; in TCRdb, only in-frame clones are kept and a portion is missing. The sample yields fewer than 85,000 clones, around two thirds seen once. Between days 9 and 10 of culture, CD4+ T cells were separated out. Of the BNT162b2 and mRNA-1273 vaccines, participants received two doses of one or the other. The receptor comes from a human donor who received a COVID-19 vaccine. This chain links TRBV3-1 (or the pseudogene TRBV3-2) with TRBJ2-1, with TRBD1 matching 9 bases. The material was CD4+ T cells from PBMCs cultured without peptide, obtained after COVID-19 vaccination. In nucleotides, the CDR3 is TGTGCCAGCAGCCAGGACAGGGGACTCTACAATGAGCAGTTCTTC. Its translation: CASSQDRGLYNEQFF.